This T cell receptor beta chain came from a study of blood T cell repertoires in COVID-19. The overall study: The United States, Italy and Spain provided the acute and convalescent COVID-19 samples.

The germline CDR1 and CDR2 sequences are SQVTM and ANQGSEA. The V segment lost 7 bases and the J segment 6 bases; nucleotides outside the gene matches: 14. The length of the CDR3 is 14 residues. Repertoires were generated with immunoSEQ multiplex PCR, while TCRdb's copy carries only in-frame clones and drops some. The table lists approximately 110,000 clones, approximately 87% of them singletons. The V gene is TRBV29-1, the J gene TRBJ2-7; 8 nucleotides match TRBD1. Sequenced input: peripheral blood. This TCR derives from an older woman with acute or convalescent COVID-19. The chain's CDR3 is CSARPDRVAGEQYF. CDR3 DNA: TGCAGCGCGAGGCCGGACAGGGTGGCGGGCGAGCAGTACTTC.